The rows below give T cell receptor beta chains drawn from one sample of a study of blood T cell repertoires in COVID-19. Some clones are missing from TCRdb's copy, which holds only in-frame ones; the method was immunoSEQ multiplex PCR. The sample includes roughly 240,000 clones, almost 85% seen only once; the top ten take 8.5% to 9.5%. Specimen: PBMCs or T cells enriched from blood (not recorded which). Every receptor here comes from a woman in her fifties or sixties with acute COVID-19. The CDR3 runs from the conserved cysteine through the conserved F or W. The order of the fields is V gene, clone size, D gene, J gene, CDR3 DNA, CDR3 protein. A D gene is named only where the DNA matches it firmly. Clone sizes are given selectively: once, few, many, or a class where the clone is expanded.

V: TRBV12-3/TRBV12-4
size: .
D: .
J: TRBJ1-5
DNA: TGTGCCAGCAGGTCAGGGATCAATCAGCCCCAGCATTTT
CDR3: CASRSGINQPQHF

V: TRBV30
size: .
D: .
J: TRBJ1-2
DNA: TGTGCCTCGCCCGGGATCTTATATCATGGCTACACCTTC
CDR3: CASPGILYHGYTF

V: TRBV30
size: .
D: .
J: TRBJ1-1
DNA: TGTGCTGGGAGAAGTCTTGGGAACACTGAAGCTTTCTTT
CDR3: CAGRSLGNTEAFF

V: TRBV10-2
size: .
D: TRBD2
J: TRBJ2-1
DNA: TGCGCCAGCAGTTCTAGACTAGCGGGGTACAATGAGCAGTTCTTC
CDR3: CASSSRLAGYNEQFF

V: TRBV7-2
size: .
D: TRBD2
J: TRBJ2-5
DNA: TGTGCCAGCAGCCCTTCGATCAGCGCGGGGGGGCGGGAGACCCAGTACTTC
CDR3: CASSPSISAGGRETQYF

V: TRBV7-6
size: .
D: .
J: TRBJ2-1
DNA: TGTGCCAGCAGCATCGGGAACAGCCAGTACAATGAGCAGTTCTTC
CDR3: CASSIGNSQYNEQFF

V: TRBV6-2/TRBV6-3
size: .
D: TRBD1
J: TRBJ1-1
DNA: TGTGCCAGCAGCCCCAGGCCGCAGGGGGCAACTGAAGCTTTCTTT
CDR3: CASSPRPQGATEAFF

V: TRBV29-1
size: once
D: TRBD1
J: TRBJ1-1
DNA: TGCAGCGTAACTACGGGACAGATGAACACTGAAGCTTTCTTT
CDR3: CSVTTGQMNTEAFF

V: TRBV10-3
size: .
D: .
J: TRBJ2-1
DNA: TGTGCCATCAACGGGGGGCGTTTCTACAATGAGCAGTTCTTC
CDR3: CAINGGRFYNEQFF

V: TRBV30
size: few
D: .
J: TRBJ1-5
DNA: TGTGCCTGGAGTGTATCGGGAGTTAATCAGCCCCAGCATTTT
CDR3: CAWSVSGVNQPQHF

V: TRBV6-5
size: .
D: TRBD1
J: TRBJ1-2
DNA: TGTGCCAGCAGTTACCGACAGGGGAGTGGCTACACCTTC
CDR3: CASSYRQGSGYTF

V: TRBV6-6
size: .
D: .
J: TRBJ2-3
DNA: TGTGCCAGCAGATACGAGACAGATACGCAGTATTTT
CDR3: CASRYETDTQYF

V: TRBV7-2
size: .
D: TRBD2
J: TRBJ2-3
DNA: TGTGCCAGCAGCTCGGGACTAGCCTTCACAGATACGCAGTATTTT
CDR3: CASSSGLAFTDTQYF

V: TRBV3-1/TRBV3-2
size: .
D: .
J: TRBJ2-1
DNA: TGTGCCAGCAGCCAAGGTGCAGACAATGAGCAGTTCTTC
CDR3: CASSQGADNEQFF

V: TRBV15
size: .
D: .
J: TRBJ2-1
DNA: TGTGCCACCAGCAGAGATCGAGTCCCCAATGAGCAGTTCTTC
CDR3: CATSRDRVPNEQFF

V: TRBV2
size: .
D: .
J: TRBJ2-5
DNA: TGTGCCAGCACCATCGGGACATCTTCATCCCAAGAGACCCAGTACTTC
CDR3: CASTIGTSSSQETQYF

V: TRBV30
size: .
D: TRBD1
J: TRBJ1-1
DNA: TGTGCCTGGAGTGGTACAGGGGGCGAAGCTTTCTTT
CDR3: CAWSGTGGEAFF

V: TRBV5-1
size: few
D: TRBD2
J: TRBJ2-1
DNA: TGCGCCAGCAGCTTGGGACTTGGCGGCGGGGGGGTAGGTGAGCAGTTCTTC
CDR3: CASSLGLGGGGVGEQFF

V: TRBV7-8
size: .
D: .
J: TRBJ1-3
DNA: TGTGCCAGCAGCCGATTAAGCTATAGGGACATTAGAAACACCATATATTTT
CDR3: CASSRLSYRDIRNTIYF

V: TRBV6-4
size: once
D: TRBD1
J: TRBJ2-3
DNA: TGTGCCAGCAGTGACTCGAGAGCAGGGGGCAAATATTTT
CDR3: CASSDSRAGGKYF

V: TRBV18
size: once
D: TRBD1
J: TRBJ1-5
DNA: TGTGCCAGCTCCCCTACAGGGGACCAGCCCCAGCATTTT
CDR3: CASSPTGDQPQHF

V: TRBV18
size: few
D: .
J: TRBJ2-7
DNA: TGTGCCAGCTCACCACCGGAGAGAGCCGAGCAGTACTTC
CDR3: CASSPPERAEQYF

V: TRBV2
size: once
D: .
J: TRBJ2-7
DNA: TGTGCCAGCACAGGGTACCACGAGCAGTACTTC
CDR3: CASTGYHEQYF

V: TRBV4-3
size: .
D: .
J: TRBJ1-3
DNA: TGCGCCAGCAGCCCAGGGAGGGGTTTTGTGGACACCATATATTTT
CDR3: CASSPGRGFVDTIYF

V: TRBV7-2
size: .
D: TRBD2
J: TRBJ2-5
DNA: TGTGCCAGCAGCTTAGCACTAGCGGGGTATGAGACCCAGTACTTC
CDR3: CASSLALAGYETQYF

V: TRBV5-1
size: .
D: .
J: TRBJ1-3
DNA: TGCGCCAGCAGCGAGTCTCCTGGAAACACCATATATTTT
CDR3: CASSESPGNTIYF

V: TRBV6-6
size: .
D: .
J: TRBJ1-6
DNA: TGTGCCAGCAGTCCAAACCCTCCGGGACTTTATAATTCACCCCTCCACTTT
CDR3: CASSPNPPGLYNSPLHF

V: TRBV6-6
size: .
D: .
J: TRBJ1-1
DNA: TGTGCCAGCAGTTACTCGAAAGGGGCCGGGGGAGCTTTCTTT
CDR3: CASSYSKGAGGAFF

V: TRBV30
size: .
D: TRBD1
J: TRBJ1-3
DNA: TGTGCCTGGAACAGGGGAGGTGGAAACACCATATATTTT
CDR3: CAWNRGGGNTIYF

V: TRBV29-1
size: .
D: .
J: TRBJ1-2
DNA: TGCAGCGTAGACAAAAGAGACAGAGACTATGGCTACACCTTC
CDR3: CSVDKRDRDYGYTF

V: TRBV4-1
size: .
D: .
J: TRBJ1-5
DNA: TGCGCCAGCAGCCTGGCAGACAGGAGAAATCAGCCCCAGCATTTT
CDR3: CASSLADRRNQPQHF

V: TRBV5-1
size: .
D: .
J: TRBJ2-5
DNA: TGCGCCAGCAGCGTGGGCAGGGGCGAGGAGACCCAGTACTTC
CDR3: CASSVGRGEETQYF

V: TRBV11-3
size: .
D: .
J: TRBJ1-1
DNA: TGTGCCAGCAGTTTAGGAGGGAACACTGAAGCTTTCTTT
CDR3: CASSLGGNTEAFF

V: TRBV19
size: .
D: TRBD1
J: TRBJ2-7
DNA: TGTGCCAGTAGTTCCCCGGGACAGGGACTCTACGAGCAGTACTTC
CDR3: CASSSPGQGLYEQYF

V: TRBV12-3/TRBV12-4
size: .
D: .
J: TRBJ1-2
DNA: TGTGCCAGCAGCCTGGACAGCCCCTATGGCTACACCTTC
CDR3: CASSLDSPYGYTF

V: TRBV7-2
size: once
D: .
J: TRBJ1-1
DNA: TGTGCCAGCAGCTATCAGGGACTGGACACTGAAGCTTTCTTT
CDR3: CASSYQGLDTEAFF

V: TRBV27
size: .
D: TRBD1
J: TRBJ2-2
DNA: TGTGCCAGCACCGCAGGGACAGGGGAAATCGACACCGGGGAGCTGTTTTTT
CDR3: CASTAGTGEIDTGELFF

V: TRBV30
size: .
D: .
J: TRBJ1-2
DNA: TGTGCCTGGAGGGGCTCACCCTATGGCTACACCTTC
CDR3: CAWRGSPYGYTF

V: TRBV7-9
size: .
D: .
J: TRBJ1-6
DNA: TGTGCCAGCAGCTCGGACAACCGATCACCCCTCCACTTT
CDR3: CASSSDNRSPLHF

V: TRBV4-1
size: many
D: .
J: TRBJ2-7
DNA: TGCGCCAGCAGCCAGGTCCACGCTCCGACTTACGAGCAGTACTTC
CDR3: CASSQVHAPTYEQYF

V: TRBV6-5
size: many
D: TRBD2
J: TRBJ2-5
DNA: TGTGCCGTCCAGCGGGGGGATGTGGAGACCCAGTACTTC
CDR3: CAVQRGDVETQYF

V: TRBV12-3/TRBV12-4
size: .
D: .
J: TRBJ1-1
DNA: TGTGCCAGCAGTTTAGGGGCAAACACTGAAGCTTTCTTT
CDR3: CASSLGANTEAFF

V: TRBV19
size: few
D: TRBD1
J: TRBJ2-7
DNA: TGTGCCAGTAGACCCACCCGCGGGACAGGCTCCTACGAGCAGTACTTC
CDR3: CASRPTRGTGSYEQYF

V: TRBV6-5
size: .
D: TRBD1
J: TRBJ1-6
DNA: TGTGCCAGCAGTTACAGGGACAGAGTTAATTCACCCCTCCACTTT
CDR3: CASSYRDRVNSPLHF

V: TRBV27
size: few
D: TRBD1
J: TRBJ2-6
DNA: TGTGCCAGCAGTTTTCGTGACAGGGGGCGATCGGCCAACGTCCTGACTTTC
CDR3: CASSFRDRGRSANVLTF